This T cell receptor (beta chain) was identified during a study of cytomegalovirus exposure and HLA in healthy donors. With V trimmed by 4 bases and J by 7 bases, 5 bases remained unmatched. This CDR3 is built from 13 residues. Germline V gene lookup returns CDR1 MDHEN and CDR2 SYDVKM. 60 Vbeta and 13 Jbeta primers were used in PCR. Profiling relied on immunoSEQ multiplex PCR, and the TCRdb table lists in-frame clones only, not all of them. Here the sample spans over 200,000 clones, about 83% being singletons. The source of this sequence is a human donor in good health. The chain employs TRBV28 and TRBJ1-1; 8 bases are shared with TRBD1. The sample comprised PBMCs. The CDR3 DNA reads TGTGCCAGCAGTTCTGGACAGGGTGGTGAAGCTTTCTTT. Its protein product is CASSSGQGGEAFF.